These 14 T cell receptor beta chains share one sample of origin, sequenced in a study of blood T cell repertoires in COVID-19. The protocol was immunoSEQ multiplex PCR, while the TCRdb copy is restricted to in-frame clones and leaves out a portion. The sample includes over 140,000 clones, more than 65% of them seen just once. Sequenced sample: peripheral blood. Receptor source: a woman aged 55-70 years with acute or convalescent COVID-19.

The V and J genes are TRBV4-1 and TRBJ2-2, with TRBD2 identical over 8 bases. Germline V gene data show CDR1 as MGHRA and CDR2 as YSYEKL. The CDR3 runs 16 residues. V trimming: 2 bases; J trimming: 2 bases; junction bases outside the gene matches: 4. The CDR3 here is CASSQITSGNTGELFF. CDR3 sequence (DNA): TGCGCCAGCAGCCAAATCACTAGCGGAAACACCGGGGAGCTGTTTTTT.

The chain couples TRBV28 to TRBJ2-7, with 7 bases lining up with TRBD1. J lost 5 bases, V lost 4 bases, and 14 bases had no gene match. The CDR3 loop spans 16 amino acids. From germline, CDR1 is MDHEN and CDR2 SYDVKM. The CDR3 spells CASSSQRTGRGHEQYF. Written as DNA, the CDR3 is TGTGCCAGCAGTTCCCAAAGGACAGGTCGGGGCCACGAGCAGTACTTC.

V and J are TRBV7-2 and TRBJ2-7; 12 nucleotides agree with TRBD2. The V and J ends lost 2 bases and 3 bases, in that order; junction bases with no gene match: 2. This CDR3 has 15 amino acids. The germline gives CDR1 SGHTA, CDR2 FQGNSA. CDR3 loop: CASSLRTSGNYEQYF. The DNA of the CDR3 is TGTGCCAGCAGCTTAAGGACTAGCGGGAACTACGAGCAGTACTTC.

V gene TRBV9 combines with J gene TRBJ2-2, with D tentatively TRBD2 (6 bases). Germline CDR1 and CDR2: SGDLS and YYNGEE. Trimming stripped 0 bases from V and 0 bases from J, with 6 bases between. CDR3 length: 15 amino acids. The CDR3 here is CASSVAGANTGELFF. The CDR3 DNA reads as TGTGCCAGCAGCGTAGCGGGGGCGAACACCGGGGAGCTGTTTTTT.

The rearrangement uses TRBV3-1 (or the pseudogene TRBV3-2) and TRBJ1-2, with 7 positions matching TRBD1. The germline CDR1 and CDR2 sequences are LGHDT and YNNKEL (reference sequence). J was trimmed by 4 bases and V by 6 bases; bases with no gene match: 8. The CDR3 runs to 14 residues. The CDR3 bases are TGTGCCAGCAGTCTTGAAGGGACAGCCTATGGCTACACCTTC. This sequence encodes CASSLEGTAYGYTF.

Regarding this clone: Mismatch with germline at one junction end may stem from a read error. The J gene is TRBJ1-2, the V gene TRBV28; 11 bases line up with TRBD1. This CDR3 contains 14 residues. Germline assignment: CDR1 MDHEN and CDR2 SYDVKM. CDR3 residues: CASSFSDRGPGWAF. The CDR3 DNA reads as TGTGCCAGCAGTTTTTCGGACAGGGGGCCCGGGTGGGCCTTC.

J is TRBJ2-2 and V is TRBV13; maybe TRBD1 (5 bases). This CDR3 spans 18 amino acids. CDR1 and CDR2 from the germline V gene are PRHDT and FYEKMQ (reference sequence). Trimming stripped 5 bases from V and 3 bases from J, with 22 bases between. The CDR3: CASSTHVLGEFHTGELFF. CDR3 coding DNA: TGTGCCAGCAGCACACACGTGCTAGGGGAATTCCACACCGGGGAGCTGTTTTTT.

The V call is TRBV28, the J call TRBJ1-5, with 8 bases matching TRBD1. Germline CDR1 MDHEN, CDR2 SYDVKM. J was trimmed by 4 bases and V by 10 bases; bases with no gene match: 15. The CDR3 spans 16 residues. The CDR3 loop is CATGQGGGFGNQPQHF. CDR3 in DNA: TGTGCCACCGGACAGGGAGGGGGTTTTGGGAATCAGCCCCAGCATTTT.

The chain couples TRBV28 to TRBJ2-5; 12 bases agree with TRBD1. CDR1 MDHEN and CDR2 SYDVKM come from the germline V gene. V shed 5 bases, J shed 5 bases, and the junction held 9 bases outside the gene matches. This CDR3 has 16 residues. As DNA, the CDR3 is TGTGCCAGCAGTCTAACGAGGGACAGGGGGCGCGAGACCCAGTACTTC. Encoded protein: CASSLTRDRGRETQYF.

This clone has just a few counts. The chain joins TRBV9 to TRBJ1-3, with D tentatively TRBD1 (5 bases). CDR1 SGDLS and CDR2 YYNGEE come from the germline V gene. The germline V and J ends were trimmed by 0 bases and 2 bases, with 9 bases remaining between them. This CDR3 has 15 amino acids. This CDR3 reads CASSVDRNPGNTIYF. For the CDR3, the DNA is TGTGCCAGCAGCGTAGACAGGAATCCTGGAAACACCATATATTTT.

CDR3 loop: CASGLPVAGGGEQFF. In DNA form, the CDR3 reads TGTGCTAGTGGTTTGCCTGTGGCGGGAGGAGGTGAGCAGTTCTTC. The V call is TRBV12-5, the J call TRBJ2-1; 8 bases agree with TRBD2. V shed 2 bases and J 9 bases; nucleotides not matched to a gene: 9. Per germline, CDR1 LGHNT and CDR2 FRNRAP. This CDR3 comprises 15 residues.

The chain has TRBV4-1 and TRBJ2-7; TRBD2 is a possible D gene (6 bases). CDR1 and CDR2 (germline): MGHRA, YSYEKL. The CDR3 has 17 residues. V was cut by 0 bases and J by 2 bases, with 17 bases left in between. DNA for the CDR3: TGCGCCAGCAGCCAAGAAGGGACCCGGGACTCAGCCTACGAGCAGTACTTC. This gives the protein CASSQEGTRDSAYEQYF.

The rearrangement uses TRBV19 and TRBJ1-5; 9 bases line up with TRBD1. CDR3 length: 13 residues. The germline V gene encodes CDR1 LNHDA and CDR2 SQIVND (reference sequence). This CDR3 reads CATRDRGNQPQHF. CDR3 nucleotides: TGTGCTACCCGGGACAGGGGCAATCAGCCCCAGCATTTT.

The gene calls are TRBV24-1 and TRBJ2-3; 7 nucleotides line up with TRBD2. Germline V gene sequence: CDR1 KGHDR, CDR2 SFDVKD. The J segment lost 1 base and the V segment lost 9 bases, leaving 0 bases of the junction unmatched. The CDR3 spans 12 residues. CDR3 amino acids: CATGGGTDTQYF. CDR3 sequence (DNA): TGTGCCACCGGGGGGGGCACAGATACGCAGTATTTT.